This T cell receptor (beta chain) is from a study of T-cell memory formation after mild COVID-19. Concerning this clonotype itself: Antigen: not known.

Study-wide results and caveats: Among contracting clones, CD4+ were mainly CM/EM and CD8+ enriched in EMRA. Later expanders leaned CD4+, whereas day 15 to 85 contracting clones were balanced CD4/CD8. Pre-infection memory carried some responding clones, suggesting that cross-reactive memory joined.

V shed 4 bases, J shed 4 bases, and the junction held 4 bases outside the gene matches. This CDR3 region has 15 residues. Germline V gene lookup returns CDR1 SGHRS and CDR2 YFSETQ. One entry per CDR3 protein results from TCRdb running MiXCR on the 5' RACE reads. The sample shows 150,000 to 200,000 distinct CDR3 sequences, roughly 11% of them seen only once. The sample was PBMCs or a T cell subset sorted from them (not recorded which). The source of this sequence is a man younger than 35 who had mild COVID-19 (a few samples of this study predate the infection). Cell type and time point are not known. The chain combines TRBV5-1 with TRBJ2-3; 12 positions match TRBD2. This CDR3 reads CASSRTSGVSDTQYF. DNA of the CDR3: TGCGCCAGCAGCAGGACTAGCGGGGTATCAGATACGCAGTATTTT.